One and the same sample provided the 30 T cell receptor beta chains below, sequenced in a study of cytomegalovirus exposure and HLA in healthy donors (dated by TCRdb to the late 2010s). The library was obtained by the immunoSEQ multiplex PCR assay. For the multiplex PCR, a mixture combining 60 forward primers for TCR Vbeta segments and 13 reverse primers for TCR Jbeta segments was used. TCRdb took over this immuneACCESS table, retaining in-frame rearrangements with V and J assigned. Such tables are incomplete; in checked studies, under half of the missing clones stem from an unresolved V gene, and the remainder is unexplained. Across this sample there are about 160,000 clones, with approximately 78% seen only once. The ten largest make up 1.5% to 2% of the sample. The sequenced sample was PBMCs. The receptors shown here come from a woman between 18 and 30 years old in good health and CMV-seronegative.

The chain couples TRBV5-8 to TRBJ2-4; 11 nucleotides line up with TRBD1. J lost 2 bases, V lost 4 bases, and 5 bases had no gene match. The germline CDR1 and CDR2 sequences are SGHTS and YDEGEE. The CDR3 is 16 residues long. This CDR3 reads CASSPGQGAPKNIQYF. CDR3 in DNA: TGTGCCAGCAGCCCTGGACAGGGGGCGCCCAAAAACATTCAGTACTTC.

This chain connects TRBV6-6 to TRBJ2-1, with TRBD2 matching 10 bases. V lost 2 bases and J lost 7; bases outside the gene matches: 8. In germline, CDR1 is MNHNY, CDR2 SVGAGI (reference sequence). The length of the CDR3 is 16 residues. The CDR3 reads CASSYDSSGSYNEQFF. In DNA form, the CDR3 reads TGTGCCAGCAGTTACGACTCTAGCGGGAGCTATAATGAGCAGTTCTTC.

This chain connects TRBV15 to TRBJ1-1; 8 positions agree with TRBD1. V trimming: 3 bases; J trimming: 4 bases; junction bases outside the gene matches: 13. From germline, CDR1 is LNHNV and CDR2 YYDKDF (reference sequence). The CDR3 is 17 amino acids. DNA for the CDR3: TGTGCCACCAGCAGCGCTCGGGTGCACAGGGGGAGCACTGAAGCTTTCTTT. It specifies CATSSARVHRGSTEAFF.

In the case of this clone: In the same sample, other DNA sequences code for this CDR3. This chain connects TRBV21-1 to TRBJ2-1; the table's D gene call, TRBD1, was not cross checked with the DNA. TRBV21-1 is a pseudogene segment. The CDR3 is 24 residues long. The CDR3 region is CASSKPDRVASWDSLSSCHDEQFF. The CDR3 nucleotides are TGTGCCAGCAGCAAACCAGACAGGGTCGCGTCATGGGACTCTCTCTCGTCTTGCCACGATGAGCAGTTCTTC.

The chain carries TRBV28 and TRBJ2-7, with 7 bases that match TRBD2. The germline V gene encodes CDR1 MDHEN and CDR2 SYDVKM. The trim removed 6 bases at V and 3 bases at J, leaving 11 bases unmatched. This CDR3 region has 15 residues. Here the CDR3 DNA reads TGTGCCAGCAGCTCCTTCGGGACTAACCTCTACGAGCAGTACTTC. This sequence encodes CASSSFGTNLYEQYF.

This chain connects TRBV28 to TRBJ2-7; D gene unclear. CDR1 and CDR2 (germline): MDHEN, SYDVKM. Trimming removed 2 bases from V and 0 bases from J, with 8 bases in between. This CDR3 contains 14 residues. CDR3 in DNA: TGTGCCAGCAGTTTAGGAGTCCCCTCCTACGAGCAGTACTTC. Its protein product is CASSLGVPSYEQYF.

V gene TRBV2 combines with J gene TRBJ1-3; TRBD1 agrees at 11 bases. Losses at the gene ends were 6 bases for V and 3 bases for J; bases not matched to a gene: 10. CDR1 and CDR2 (germline): SNHLY, FYNNEI. The CDR3 runs 17 residues. DNA of the CDR3: TGTGCCAGCAGGCCTGGGACAGGGGGTGCAAATGGAAACACCATATATTTT. Translated: CASRPGTGGANGNTIYF. Variable domain in full (rest from reference TRBV2 and TRBJ1-3): EPEVTQTPSHQVTQMGQEVILRCVPISNHLYFYWYRQILGQKVEFLVSFYNNEISEKSEIFDDQFSVERPDGSNFTLKIRSTKLEDSAMYFCASRPGTGGANGNTIYFGEGSWLTVV.

About this clone: A read error may account for a junction end that differs from germline. The chain recombines TRBV7-7 with TRBJ1-2; D is possibly TRBD1 (6 bases). This CDR3 has 15 amino acids. Germline CDR1 and CDR2: SSHAT and FNYEAQ (reference sequence). CDR3 sequence: CASSLGQSPPYGYTF. CDR3 DNA: TGTGCTAGCAGCTTAGGACAGTCACCCCCCTATGGCTACACCTTC.

The chain uses TRBV15 and TRBJ2-7, with D possibly being TRBD1 (5 bases). Between the trimmed V and J ends, which lost 1 base and 2 bases, there was a span of 9 bases. CDR3 length: 14 residues. CDR1 LNHNV and CDR2 YYDKDF come from the germline V gene (reference sequence). CDR3 nucleotides: TGTGCCACCAGCAGAGGTGGGGCTACCTACGAGCAGTACTTC. It codes for CATSRGGATYEQYF.

The chain combines TRBV18 with TRBJ2-6, with TRBD1 identical over 7 bases. The CDR3 is 21 amino acids. Germline trimming cut 2 bases from V and 0 bases from J; bases unmatched to any gene: 16. Germline V gene data show CDR1 as KGHSH and CDR2 as LQKENI. The chain's CDR3 is CASSPRLQGILPFSGANVLTF. The CDR3 DNA follows: TGTGCCAGCTCACCAAGGCTACAGGGGATACTCCCCTTCTCTGGGGCCAACGTCCTGACTTTC.

This clone occurred a few times. This chain uses TRBV9 with TRBJ1-4, with TRBD1 as a possible D gene (6 bases). The germline gives CDR1 SGDLS, CDR2 YYNGEE. The ends were cut back, 4 bases at V and 7 bases at J, with 17 bases in the middle. This CDR3 is 15 amino acids long. The CDR3 DNA sequence: TGTGCCAGCAGCACCAGAACAGGGTCGGTTGAAAAACTGTTTTTT. Translating gives CASSTRTGSVEKLFF. The full variable domain, rest sourced from reference TRBV9 and TRBJ1-4, is DSGVTQTPKHLITATGQRVTLRCSPRSGDLSVYWYQQSLDQGLQFLIQYYNGEERAKGNILERFSAQQFPDLHSELNLSSLELGDSALYFCASSTRTGSVEKLFFGSGTQLSVL.

This clone has a single count. This rearrangement joins TRBV5-1 to TRBJ2-1, with D unresolved. The germline V and J ends were trimmed by 3 bases and 9 bases, with 7 bases remaining between them. The CDR3 runs 11 residues. Per germline, CDR1 SGHRS and CDR2 YFSETQ. This CDR3 reads CASSSGGEQFF. CDR3 bases: TGCGCCAGCAGCTCCGGTGGTGAGCAGTTCTTC.

The gene calls are TRBV21-1 and TRBJ1-2; the DNA was not compared with TRBD1, the D call given in the table. TRBV21-1 is a documented pseudogene. CDR3 length equals 16 residues. This CDR3 is CASSKHQRRGRDGYTF. CDR3 DNA sequence: TGTGCCAGCAGCAAACACCAACGCAGGGGGCGTGATGGCTACACCTTC.

Remarks on this clone: This sample includes further DNA sequences coding for the same CDR3. The chain recombines TRBV2 with TRBJ2-2; possible D gene TRBD1, 6 bases. This CDR3 is 14 amino acids long. In germline, CDR1 is SNHLY, CDR2 FYNNEI. V gave up 9 bases and J gave up 1 base, with 12 bases separating them. CDR3 sequence: CASVQGRNTGELFF. In nucleotides, the CDR3 is TGTGCCAGTGTACAGGGAAGGAACACCGGGGAGCTGTTTTTT.

CDR3 loop: CATSREGGYEQYF. CDR3 sequence (DNA): TGTGCCACCAGCAGAGAAGGGGGCTACGAGCAGTACTTC. This chain uses TRBV15 with TRBJ2-7; TRBD1 is a possible D gene (6 bases). V was trimmed by 0 bases and J by 3 bases, leaving 6 bases between them. CDR3 length equals 13 residues. In germline, CDR1 is LNHNV, CDR2 YYDKDF (reference sequence).

Ten or more counts support this clone. The chain has TRBV7-8 and TRBJ1-5; D unresolved. The CDR3 length is 17 residues. Per germline, CDR1 SGHVS and CDR2 FQNEAQ. Trimming removed 1 base at V and 2 bases at J, with 15 bases between. The CDR3 here is CASSLGSGGYGNQPQHF. As DNA, the CDR3 is TGTGCCAGCAGCTTAGGGTCGGGAGGGTATGGCAATCAGCCCCAGCATTTT. Based on the CDR3 plus reference TRBV7-8 and TRBJ1-5, the full variable domain is GAGVSQSPRYKVAKRGQDVALRCDPISGHVSLFWYQQALGQGPEFLTYFQNEAQLDKSGLPSDRFFAERPEGSVSTLKIQRTQQEDSAVYLCASSLGSGGYGNQPQHFGDGTRLSIL.

V usage is TRBV7-9 and J usage is TRBJ1-5, with D tentatively TRBD1 (6 bases). This CDR3 is built from 15 residues. Germline V gene lookup returns CDR1 SEHNR and CDR2 FQNEAQ (reference sequence). The ends were cut back, 2 bases at V and 7 bases at J, with 15 bases in the middle. The CDR3 loop reads CASSLSSGGQQPQHF. The CDR3 region has the DNA TGTGCCAGCAGCTTATCCTCCGGGGGGCAACAGCCCCAGCATTTT.

This chain links TRBV2 with TRBJ2-1; 9 nucleotides agree with TRBD1. This CDR3 is built from 16 residues. Germline V lookup: CDR1 SNHLY, CDR2 FYNNEI. Trimming cost V 6 bases and J 1 base; bases outside gene matches: 7. CDR3 DNA sequence: TGTGCCAGCAGAGAGGGGACAGGGACATCCTACAATGAGCAGTTCTTC. Translation gives CASREGTGTSYNEQFF.

The rearrangement joins TRBV2 to TRBJ1-6; D is unclear. Germline V gives CDR1 SNHLY, CDR2 FYNNEI. There are 16 residues in the CDR3. Trimming left V 7 bases short and J 0 bases short, with 13 bases between. This CDR3 reads CASKALASSYNSPLHF. The DNA of the CDR3 is TGTGCCAGCAAGGCTTTGGCTAGCTCCTATAATTCACCCCTCCACTTT. Filled out from reference TRBV2 and TRBJ1-6, the complete variable domain reads EPEVTQTPSHQVTQMGQEVILRCVPISNHLYFYWYRQILGQKVEFLVSFYNNEISEKSEIFDDQFSVERPDGSNFTLKIRSTKLEDSAMYFCASKALASSYNSPLHFGNGTRLTVT.

The CDR3 DNA follows: TGTGCCAGCAGCTCCCGGGACAGGGGGACCTATGGCTACACCTTC. Its protein is CASSSRDRGTYGYTF. The chain has TRBV5-4 and TRBJ1-2; TRBD1 agrees at 11 bases. The CDR3 sequence is 15 residues long. V gave up 3 bases and J gave up 4 bases; unmatched junction bases: 5. Germline-derived CDR1 and CDR2 are SGHNT and YYREEE (reference sequence).

The chain has TRBV7-8 and TRBJ1-5, with 9 positions matching TRBD1. V shed 4 bases and J 7 bases; nucleotides not matched to a gene: 8. The CDR3 runs 15 residues. Per germline, CDR1 SGHVS and CDR2 FQNEAQ. The chain's CDR3 is CASSSNRGPRQPQHF. The CDR3 DNA reads as TGTGCCAGCAGCTCTAACAGGGGGCCAAGGCAGCCCCAGCATTTT.

This sequence joins TRBV29-1 and TRBJ2-3; 9 bases are a match to TRBD2. CDR1 is SQVTM, CDR2 ANQGSEA, per germline. Trimming cost V 6 bases and J 2 bases; bases outside gene matches: 27. The CDR3 spans 21 residues. CDR3 DNA sequence: TGCAGCGTCAGAGGCCAAAATAGCGGGAGCGCTCGAGCATTTGCCACAGATACGCAGTATTTT. Translated, it gives CSVRGQNSGSARAFATDTQYF.

The chain carries TRBV29-1 and TRBJ1-3, with TRBD1 as a possible D gene (6 bases). Per germline, CDR1 SQVTM and CDR2 ANQGSEA. CDR3 length: 14 amino acids. The V gene lost 6 bases and the J gene lost 4 bases, with 16 bases spanning the gap. DNA for the CDR3: TGCAGCGTAGGACAGCCTACGTGGGGAAACACCATATATTTT. Amino acid sequence: CSVGQPTWGNTIYF. The full variable domain, in which reference TRBV29-1 and TRBJ1-3 provide the parts outside the CDR3, is SAVISQKPSRDICQRGTSLTIQCQVDSQVTMMFWYRQQPGQSLTLIATANQGSEATYESGFVIDKFPISRPNLTFSTLTVSNMSPEDSSIYLCSVGQPTWGNTIYFGEGSWLTVV.

The genes are TRBV9 and TRBJ1-4; D is perhaps TRBD1 (5 bases). The CDR3 consists of 14 residues. CDR1 SGDLS and CDR2 YYNGEE come from the germline V gene. V was trimmed by 0 bases and J by 4 bases, leaving 7 bases between them. CDR3 DNA: TGTGCCAGCAGCGTAGCTCAGGGTAATGAAAAACTGTTTTTT. Amino acid sequence: CASSVAQGNEKLFF.

V usage is TRBV2 and J usage is TRBJ2-7; D call uncertain. The V end was cut by 0 bases, the J end by 13 bases, with 13 bases between. The CDR3 is made up of 12 amino acids. Per germline, CDR1 SNHLY and CDR2 FYNNEI. CDR3 sequence reads: CASSEAQVLYYF. The CDR3 bases are TGTGCCAGCAGTGAAGCCCAGGTGTTATATTACTTC.

The chain carries TRBV5-1 and TRBJ1-6; 8 nucleotides line up with TRBD1. Germline V CDR1 and CDR2: SGHRS, YFSETQ. V was clipped by 4 bases and J by 6 bases; unmatched bases: 6. The CDR3 length is 15 residues. The CDR3 loop reads CASSIGQGGNSPLHF. Here the CDR3 DNA reads TGCGCCAGCAGCATCGGACAGGGTGGTAATTCACCCCTCCACTTT.

The chain carries TRBV28 and TRBJ2-2; 7 bases are shared with TRBD1. Germline CDR1 MDHEN, CDR2 SYDVKM. The CDR3 has 14 amino acids. V shed 2 bases and J 5 bases; nucleotides not matched to a gene: 2. CDR3 in DNA: TGTGCCAGCAGTTTACCAGGGGGTACCGGGGAGCTGTTTTTT. It specifies CASSLPGGTGELFF.

The chain is built from TRBV7-9 and TRBJ2-1; 9 bases match TRBD2. This CDR3 has 15 residues. Per the germline V gene, CDR1 is SEHNR and CDR2 is FQNEAQ (reference sequence). After removal of 1 base from V and 7 bases from J, the junction contained 5 bases not matched to a gene. The CDR3 DNA follows: TGTGCCAGCAGCTTAGTAGGCGGGGGGGTAAATGAGCAGTTCTTC. This translates into CASSLVGGGVNEQFF. Full variable domain (outside the CDR3, taken from reference TRBV7-9 and TRBJ2-1): DTGVSQNPRHKITKRGQNVTFRCDPISEHNRLYWYRQTLGQGPEFLTYFQNEAQLEKSRLLSDRFSAERPKGSFSTLEIQRTEQGDSAMYLCASSLVGGGVNEQFFGPGTRLTVL.

This clone has only a few counts. The genes are TRBV6-5 and TRBJ1-4; 7 positions agree with TRBD1. CDR1 is MNHEY and CDR2 is SVGAGI in the germline V gene. This CDR3 comprises 15 residues. Trimming removed 5 bases from V and 7 bases from J; junction bases left unmatched: 10. The CDR3 is CASSRKPGQSEKLFF. Written as DNA, the CDR3 is TGTGCCAGCAGTCGAAAACCGGGACAGAGTGAAAAACTGTTTTTT.

This clone was seen a few times. Here the CDR3 reads CASSVRYNEQFF. DNA for the CDR3: TGTGCCAGCTCAGTGCGATACAATGAGCAGTTCTTC. The V gene is TRBV18, the J gene TRBJ2-1, with D unresolved. With 5 bases removed from V and 4 bases from J, the gap between germline ends came to 6 bases. Per germline, CDR1 KGHSH and CDR2 LQKENI. This CDR3 has 12 amino acids.